This TCR beta chain was retrieved from a study of shared clonotypes between healthy human individuals. Study details: Every donor yielded three CD4 naive, three CD4 memory, two CD8 naive and one CD8 memory plate.

Positively selected for CCR7, the CD45RO-negative cells used as naive CD8 cells excluded terminally differentiated effector memory CD45RA+ cells. The input for sorted-subset replicate PCRs was around 200 ng DNA, about 29,000 T cell genomes. In the authors' workflow: ImmunoSEQ yielded junction-only sequences lacking quality scores, so filtering differed. The method was immunoSEQ multiplex PCR; TCRdb's version includes in-frame clones alone and lacks a portion of them. The V and J calls and clone size come from that table; D and trimming were worked out from the DNA. The data hold some 2.1 million clones, with about 95% observed a single time. This CDR3 region has 15 residues. The J segment lost 2 bases and the V segment lost 6 bases, leaving 7 bases of the junction unmatched. The germline V gene encodes CDR1 SGHAT and CDR2 FQNNGV.

The clonotype was recovered from a man aged 18 to 30 in good health. Sample: naive CD8+ T cells sorted from blood. This chain links TRBV11-2 with TRBJ2-7; TRBD1 matches at 10 bases. The CDR3 coding sequence is TGTGCCAGCAGACCTGCCGGGACAGGGGCCTACGAGCAGTACTTC. It encodes CASRPAGTGAYEQYF.